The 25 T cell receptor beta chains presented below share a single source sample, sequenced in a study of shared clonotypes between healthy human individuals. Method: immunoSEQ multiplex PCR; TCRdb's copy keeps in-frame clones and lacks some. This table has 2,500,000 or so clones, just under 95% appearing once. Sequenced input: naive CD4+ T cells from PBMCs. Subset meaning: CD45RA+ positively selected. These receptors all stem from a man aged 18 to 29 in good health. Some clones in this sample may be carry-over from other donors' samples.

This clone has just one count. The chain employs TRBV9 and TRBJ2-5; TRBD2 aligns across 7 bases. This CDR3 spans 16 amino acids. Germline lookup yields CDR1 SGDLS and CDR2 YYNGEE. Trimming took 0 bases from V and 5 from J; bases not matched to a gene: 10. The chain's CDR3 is CASSVGYRTSSETQYF. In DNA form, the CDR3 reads TGTGCCAGCAGCGTAGGGTATAGGACTAGTTCGGAGACCCAGTACTTC.

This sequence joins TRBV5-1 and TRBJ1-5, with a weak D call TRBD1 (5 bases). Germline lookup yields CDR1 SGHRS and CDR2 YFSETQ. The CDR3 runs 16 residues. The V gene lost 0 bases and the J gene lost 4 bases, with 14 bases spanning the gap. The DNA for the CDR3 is TGCGCCAGCAGCTTGGGAGCTGGGGGAACTAATCAGCCCCAGCATTTT. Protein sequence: CASSLGAGGTNQPQHF.

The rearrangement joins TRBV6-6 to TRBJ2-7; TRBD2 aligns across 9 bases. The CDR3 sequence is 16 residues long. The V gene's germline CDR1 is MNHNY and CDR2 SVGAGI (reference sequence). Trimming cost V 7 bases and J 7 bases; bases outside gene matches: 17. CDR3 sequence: CASNPASGTAKGEQYF. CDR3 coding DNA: TGTGCCAGCAACCCTGCTAGCGGGACTGCCAAAGGAGAGCAGTACTTC.

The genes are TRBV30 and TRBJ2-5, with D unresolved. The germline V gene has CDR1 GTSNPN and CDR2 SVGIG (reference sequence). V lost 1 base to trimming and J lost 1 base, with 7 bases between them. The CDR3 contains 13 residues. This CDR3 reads CAWSESIQETQYF. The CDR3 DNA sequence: TGTGCCTGGAGTGAGTCTATCCAAGAGACCCAGTACTTC.

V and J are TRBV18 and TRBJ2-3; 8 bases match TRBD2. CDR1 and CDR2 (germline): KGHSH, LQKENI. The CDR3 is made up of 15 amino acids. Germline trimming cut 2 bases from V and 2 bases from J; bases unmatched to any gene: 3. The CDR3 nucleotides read TGTGCCAGCTCACCAACAGCGGGAGTCACAGATACGCAGTATTTT. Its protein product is CASSPTAGVTDTQYF.

The CDR3 DNA reads as TGTGCCAGCGACTCTCGGAGCAGGGGGCGTAACTATGGCTACACCTTC. Protein sequence: CASDSRSRGRNYGYTF. V and J are TRBV7-2 and TRBJ1-2; 8 positions agree with TRBD1. After removal of 8 bases from V and 1 base from J, the junction contained 12 bases not matched to a gene. CDR1 and CDR2 from the germline V gene are SGHTA and FQGNSA. The CDR3 runs 16 residues.

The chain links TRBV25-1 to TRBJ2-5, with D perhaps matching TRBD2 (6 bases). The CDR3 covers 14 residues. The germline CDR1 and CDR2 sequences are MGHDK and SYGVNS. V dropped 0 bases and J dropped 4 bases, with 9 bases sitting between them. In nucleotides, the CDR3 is TGTGCCAGCAGTGAATACCGGGGGACAGAGACCCAGTACTTC. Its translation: CASSEYRGTETQYF.

The CDR3 is CASTGPNYEQYF. The CDR3 nucleotides read TGTGCCAGCACCGGACCGAACTACGAGCAGTACTTC. J is TRBJ2-7 and V is TRBV28; D ambiguous. Germline CDR1 reads MDHEN; CDR2 reads SYDVKM. This CDR3 region has 12 residues. V was shortened by 7 bases and J by 3 bases, with 10 bases between the two germline ends.

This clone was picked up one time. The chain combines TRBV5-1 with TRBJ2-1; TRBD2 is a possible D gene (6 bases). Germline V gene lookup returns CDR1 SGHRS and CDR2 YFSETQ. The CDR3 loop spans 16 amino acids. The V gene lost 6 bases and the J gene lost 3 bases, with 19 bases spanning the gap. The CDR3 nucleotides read TGCGCCAGCACTCCCGCGGGGCCGGTGGGCTACAATGAGCAGTTCTTC. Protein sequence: CASTPAGPVGYNEQFF.

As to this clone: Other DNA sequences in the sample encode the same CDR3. The CDR3 DNA reads as TGTGCCAGCAGTTACCAAGAGACCCAGTACTTC. It encodes CASSYQETQYF. V is TRBV27 and J is TRBJ2-5, with D uncertain. Germline lookup yields CDR1 MNHEY and CDR2 SMNVEV (reference sequence). CDR3 length: 11 amino acids. Trimming took 4 bases from V and 0 from J, leaving 0 bases between them.

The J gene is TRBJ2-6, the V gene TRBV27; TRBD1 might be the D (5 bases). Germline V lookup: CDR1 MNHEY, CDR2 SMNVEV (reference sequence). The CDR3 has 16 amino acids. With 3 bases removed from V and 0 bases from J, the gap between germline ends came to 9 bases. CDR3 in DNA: TGTGCCAGCAGTTTTTGGACAACCTCTGGGGCCAACGTCCTGACTTTC. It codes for CASSFWTTSGANVLTF.

CDR3 region: CAISESRDSYEQYF. The CDR3 DNA reads TGTGCCATCAGTGAGTCGCGGGACTCCTACGAGCAGTACTTC. V usage is TRBV10-3 and J usage is TRBJ2-7; perhaps TRBD2 as D (6 bases). CDR1 and CDR2 from the germline V gene are ENHRY and SYGVKD. The ends were cut back, 0 bases at V and 0 bases at J, with 6 bases in the middle. The CDR3 spans 14 residues.

CDR3 coding DNA: TGTGCCAGCATCGCCGCAGGGGGTGGCACTGAAGCTTTCTTT. Translation: CASIAAGGGTEAFF. The rearrangement links TRBV2 to TRBJ1-1; 7 nucleotides align to TRBD1. The CDR3 covers 14 residues. V gave up 7 bases and J gave up 4 bases; unmatched junction bases: 9. Germline loops: CDR1 SNHLY, CDR2 FYNNEI.

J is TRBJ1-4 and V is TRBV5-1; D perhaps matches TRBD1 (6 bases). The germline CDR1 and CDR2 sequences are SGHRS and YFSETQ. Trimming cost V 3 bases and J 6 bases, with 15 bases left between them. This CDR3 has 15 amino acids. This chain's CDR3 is CASSWIGGKHEKLFF. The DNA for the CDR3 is TGCGCCAGCAGCTGGATAGGGGGAAAACATGAAAAACTGTTTTTT.

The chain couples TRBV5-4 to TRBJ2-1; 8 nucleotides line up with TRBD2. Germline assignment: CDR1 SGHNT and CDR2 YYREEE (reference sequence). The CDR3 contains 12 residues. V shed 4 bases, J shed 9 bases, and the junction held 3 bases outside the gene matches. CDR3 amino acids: CASSRRGVEQFF. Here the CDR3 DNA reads TGTGCCAGCAGCCGGCGGGGGGTTGAGCAGTTCTTC.

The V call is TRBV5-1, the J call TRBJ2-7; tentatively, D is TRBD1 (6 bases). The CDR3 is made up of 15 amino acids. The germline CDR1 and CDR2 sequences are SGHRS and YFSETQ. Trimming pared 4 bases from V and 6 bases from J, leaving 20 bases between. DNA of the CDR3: TGCGCCAGCAGCCGGACTGGGACACCACAGGGCGAGCAGTACTTC. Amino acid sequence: CASSRTGTPQGEQYF.

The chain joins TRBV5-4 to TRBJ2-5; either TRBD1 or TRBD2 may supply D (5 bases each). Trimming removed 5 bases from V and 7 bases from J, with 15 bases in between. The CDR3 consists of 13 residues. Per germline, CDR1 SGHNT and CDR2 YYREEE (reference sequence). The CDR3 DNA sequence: TGTGCCAGCAGTCCCGGGACCTGGGGGACCCAGTACTTC. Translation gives CASSPGTWGTQYF.

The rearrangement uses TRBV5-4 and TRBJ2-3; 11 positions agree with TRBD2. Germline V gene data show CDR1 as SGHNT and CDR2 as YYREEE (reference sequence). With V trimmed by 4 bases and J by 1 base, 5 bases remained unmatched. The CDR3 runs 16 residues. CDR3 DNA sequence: TGTGCCAGCAGCCCGAGACTAGCGGGACGCACAGATACGCAGTATTTT. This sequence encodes CASSPRLAGRTDTQYF.

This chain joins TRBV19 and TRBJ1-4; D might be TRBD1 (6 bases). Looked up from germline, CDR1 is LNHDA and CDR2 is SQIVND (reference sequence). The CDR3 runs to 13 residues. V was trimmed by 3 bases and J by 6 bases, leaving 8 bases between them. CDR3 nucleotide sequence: TGTGCCAGTAGTATCGCAGGGGATGAAAAACTGTTTTTT. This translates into CASSIAGDEKLFF.

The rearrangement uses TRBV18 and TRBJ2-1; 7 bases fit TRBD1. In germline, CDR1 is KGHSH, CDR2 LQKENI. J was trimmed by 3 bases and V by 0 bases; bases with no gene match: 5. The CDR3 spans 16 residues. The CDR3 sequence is CASSPPTGFDYNEQFF. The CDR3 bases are TGTGCCAGCTCACCACCGACAGGGTTCGACTACAATGAGCAGTTCTTC.

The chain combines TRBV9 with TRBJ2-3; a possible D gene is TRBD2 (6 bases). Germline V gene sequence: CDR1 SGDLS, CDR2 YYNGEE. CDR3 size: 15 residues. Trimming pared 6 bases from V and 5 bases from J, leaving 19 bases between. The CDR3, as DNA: TGTGCCAGCACCACCGGGACTCCAAACCAAGATACGCAGTATTTT. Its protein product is CASTTGTPNQDTQYF.

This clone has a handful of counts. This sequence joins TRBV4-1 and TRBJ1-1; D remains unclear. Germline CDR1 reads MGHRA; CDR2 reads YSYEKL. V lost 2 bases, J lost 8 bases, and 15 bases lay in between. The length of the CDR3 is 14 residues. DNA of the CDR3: TGCGCCAGCAGCCAACCCCAGGAACGGGCAGAAGCTTTCTTT. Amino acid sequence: CASSQPQERAEAFF.

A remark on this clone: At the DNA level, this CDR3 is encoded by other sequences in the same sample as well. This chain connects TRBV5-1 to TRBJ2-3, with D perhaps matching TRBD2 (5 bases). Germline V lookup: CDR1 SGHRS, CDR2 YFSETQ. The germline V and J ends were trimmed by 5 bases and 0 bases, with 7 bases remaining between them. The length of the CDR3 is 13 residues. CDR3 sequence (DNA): TGCGCCAGCAGGAGCGGCAGCACAGATACGCAGTATTTT. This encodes CASRSGSTDTQYF. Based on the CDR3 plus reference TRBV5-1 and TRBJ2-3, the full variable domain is KAGVTQTPRYLIKTRGQQVTLSCSPISGHRSVSWYQQTPGQGLQFLFEYFSETQRNKGNFPGRFSGRQFSNSRSEMNVSTLELGDSALYLCASRSGSTDTQYFGPGTRLTVL.

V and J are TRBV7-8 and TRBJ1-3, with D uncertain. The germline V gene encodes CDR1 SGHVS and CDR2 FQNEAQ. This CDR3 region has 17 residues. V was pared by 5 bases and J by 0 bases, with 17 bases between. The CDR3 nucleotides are TGTGCCAGCAGCACAGCATTTAGTCAGATCTCTGGAAACACCATATATTTT. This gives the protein CASSTAFSQISGNTIYF.

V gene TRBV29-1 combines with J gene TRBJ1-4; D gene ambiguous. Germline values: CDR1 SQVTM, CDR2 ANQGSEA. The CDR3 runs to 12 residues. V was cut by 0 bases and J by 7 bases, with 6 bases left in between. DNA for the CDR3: TGCAGCGTTGAAGACCCCGCTGAAAAACTGTTTTTT. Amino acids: CSVEDPAEKLFF.